These 23 T cell receptor beta chains share one sample of origin, sequenced in a study of T cells in Graves' hyperthyroidism and ophthalmopathy. TCR beta CDR3 region amplification was performed from RNA transcripts. The primer set for the first-round RT-PCR of the TCR CDR3 was HTBI. TCRdb re-called the multiplex PCR reads with MiXCR, one entry per CDR3 protein. The sample carries a few hundred thousand distinct CDR3 sequences, 13% to 15% recorded once. The sample was blood. These receptors were obtained from a woman aged 40 to 55 with Graves' hyperthyroidism that later progressed to Graves' ophthalmopathy.

This clonotype was detected many times. The V call is TRBV12-5, the J call TRBJ2-1, with TRBD2 matching over 10 bases. CDR1 is LGHNT and CDR2 is FRNRAP in the germline V gene. The CDR3 is 21 residues long. The trim removed 0 bases at V and 3 bases at J, leaving 17 bases unmatched. The CDR3 loop is CASGLVLWRAGGPFIYNEQFF. In nucleotides, the CDR3 is TGTGCTAGTGGTTTGGTACTCTGGAGAGCGGGAGGGCCGTTTATCTACAATGAGCAGTTCTTC.

This clonotype was counted at least ten times. This chain links TRBV19 with TRBJ2-7; 7 positions match TRBD2. V lost 4 bases, J lost 4 bases, and 10 bases stayed unmatched. The CDR3 length is 15 residues. Germline loops: CDR1 LNHDA, CDR2 SQIVND (reference sequence). DNA for the CDR3: TGTGCCAGTAGTACTAGGCGGGAGTTGTTGTACGAGCAGTACTTC. Protein: CASSTRRELLYEQYF.

This clonotype appeared many times. The chain joins TRBV6-1 to TRBJ2-2; D remains unclear. The CDR3 runs to 14 residues. V was pared by 5 bases and J by 6 bases, with 13 bases between. Germline V gene lookup returns CDR1 MNHNS and CDR2 SASEGT. CDR3 sequence reads: CASSPISPPGELFF. The CDR3 bases are TGTGCCAGCAGTCCAATATCCCCCCCCGGGGAGCTGTTTTTT.

In its sample, this clonotype was seen many times. CDR3 sequence: CASSLTSGLSDTQYF. For the CDR3, the DNA is TGTGCCAGCAGTTTGACTAGCGGTTTATCAGATACGCAGTATTTT. The chain couples TRBV28 to TRBJ2-3, with 9 bases that match TRBD2. Germline trimming cut 3 bases from V and 4 bases from J; bases unmatched to any gene: 5. The germline gives CDR1 MDHEN, CDR2 SYDVKM. The CDR3 is 15 residues long.

Note on this clonotype: The CDR3 carries no conserved terminal phenylalanine or tryptophan, so it likely arises from a read error. The V gene is TRBV5-6, the J gene TRBJ2-1, with 8 positions matching TRBD2. The V gene end was trimmed by 3 bases and the J gene end by 4 bases; junction bases not matched to a gene: 9. CDR1 and CDR2 (germline): SGHDT, YYEEEE. The CDR3 runs to 16 residues. In DNA form, the CDR3 reads TGTGCCAGCAGCTACCGACTAGCGCGGTTATACAATGAGCAGTTCATC. Translation: CASSYRLARLYNEQFI.

This clonotype showed up many times. This chain connects TRBV11-2 to TRBJ2-1; 7 bases are shared with TRBD2. V trimming: 3 bases; J trimming: 6 bases; junction bases outside the gene matches: 11. The CDR3 is 16 residues long. The V gene's germline CDR1 is SGHAT and CDR2 FQNNGV. CDR3 DNA: TGTGCCAGCAGCTTCAGTTTTCCGGGAGGACTCAATGAGCAGTTCTTC. It codes for CASSFSFPGGLNEQFF.

This clonotype has ten or more counts. V is TRBV12-3 or TRBV12-4 and J is TRBJ2-4, with TRBD2 matching over 13 bases. V shed 2 bases and J 0 bases; nucleotides not matched to a gene: 7. The CDR3 has 19 amino acids. CDR3 nucleotides: TGTGCCAGCAGTTTAAGTTTGGGACTAGCGGGACTAGCCAAAAACATTCAGTACTTC. The encoded protein is CASSLSLGLAGLAKNIQYF.

The chain combines TRBV28 with TRBJ1-2; D unclear. Trimming shortened V by 6 bases and J by 3 bases, and 14 bases separated the two germline ends. Per germline, CDR1 MDHEN and CDR2 SYDVKM. The CDR3 has 14 residues. CDR3: CASSPDRLDYGYTF. CDR3 nucleotide sequence: TGTGCCAGCAGCCCGGACCGGCTAGACTATGGCTACACCTTC.

This clonotype was detected only a few times. The J gene is TRBJ2-1, the V gene TRBV20-1; possibly TRBD2 for D (5 bases). In germline, CDR1 is DFQATT, CDR2 SNEGSKA (reference sequence). This CDR3 region has 15 residues. V shed 7 bases and J shed 7 bases, with 23 bases lying between them. DNA of the CDR3: TGCAGTGTCCCCCTTTACCGGGATTCTTTGAATGAGCAGTTCTTC. This codes for CSVPLYRDSLNEQFF.

There are many counts of this clonotype. The rearrangement joins TRBV7-8 to TRBJ2-1; D gene ambiguous. Trimming removed 1 base from V and 4 bases from J, with 14 bases in between. The CDR3 runs to 16 residues. Germline V gene data show CDR1 as SGHVS and CDR2 as FQNEAQ. CDR3 region: CASSLGTSIPYNEQFF. In nucleotides, the CDR3 is TGTGCCAGCAGCTTAGGGACCTCGATACCATACAATGAGCAGTTCTTC.

This chain links TRBV28 with TRBJ1-6; D gene uncertain. The CDR3 runs to 16 residues. V was cut by 0 bases and J by 2 bases, with 8 bases left in between. The germline gives CDR1 MDHEN, CDR2 SYDVKM. The CDR3 reads CASSLWAGTYNSPLHF. CDR3 DNA: TGTGCCAGCAGTTTATGGGCGGGCACCTATAATTCACCCCTCCACTTT.

As to this clonotype: A read error may produce the germline difference seen at one junction end. V and J are TRBV6-6 and TRBJ2-3, with 8 bases fitting TRBD1. The CDR3 has 19 residues. Germline V CDR1 and CDR2: MNHNY, SVGAGI (reference sequence). The CDR3 loop reads CASSYLNGQGPESTDTRYF. As DNA, the CDR3 is TGTGCCAGCAGTTACCTTAACGGACAGGGACCAGAAAGCACAGATACGCGGTATTTT.

This clonotype was seen many times. This chain connects TRBV5-6 to TRBJ2-7, with 7 positions matching TRBD2. V lost 4 bases and J lost 5; bases outside the gene matches: 9. Germline lookup yields CDR1 SGHDT and CDR2 YYEEEE. The CDR3 consists of 14 residues. The CDR3 DNA is TGTGCCAGCAGCATCCGGGACTACAGAAACGAGCAGTACTTC. Encoded protein: CASSIRDYRNEQYF.

V is TRBV7-9 and J is TRBJ1-2, with D tentatively TRBD1 (6 bases). Trimming removed 7 bases at V and 0 bases at J, with 12 bases between. The germline gives CDR1 SEHNR, CDR2 FQNEAQ (reference sequence). CDR3 length equals 14 residues. CDR3 nucleotides: TGTGCCAGCATCTCCGGACAGACTAACTATGGCTACACCTTC. Translation: CASISGQTNYGYTF.

This clonotype was detected many times. V usage is TRBV6-1 and J usage is TRBJ2-3; D not resolved. The CDR3 has 17 residues. V was shortened by 5 bases and J by 0 bases, with 18 bases between the two germline ends. Germline CDR1 MNHNS, CDR2 SASEGT. Here the CDR3 DNA reads TGTGCCAGCAGTCAATCTTGGAGTGGGTGGAGCACAGATACGCAGTATTTT. As protein: CASSQSWSGWSTDTQYF.

The table lists this clonotype with many counts. This chain connects TRBV6-1 to TRBJ2-1, with D uncertain. The CDR3 covers 16 residues. In germline, CDR1 is MNHNS, CDR2 SASEGT. Trimming pared 2 bases from V and 6 bases from J, leaving 17 bases between. Here the CDR3 reads CASSEFLSVSGNEQFF. CDR3 bases: TGTGCCAGCAGTGAATTCTTGTCGGTTTCTGGCAATGAGCAGTTCTTC.

This clonotype has a count of ten or more. This chain joins TRBV2 and TRBJ1-5; 12 bases match TRBD1. V gave up 6 bases and J gave up 4 bases; unmatched junction bases: 13. CDR3 size: 18 residues. CDR1 and CDR2 from the germline V gene are SNHLY and FYNNEI. The chain's CDR3 is CASSAGTGGALSNQPQHF. CDR3 in DNA: TGTGCCAGCAGCGCCGGGACAGGGGGCGCCTTGAGTAATCAGCCCCAGCATTTT. The variable domain in full, completed from reference TRBV2 and TRBJ1-5, reads EPEVTQTPSHQVTQMGQEVILRCVPISNHLYFYWYRQILGQKVEFLVSFYNNEISEKSEIFDDQFSVERPDGSNFTLKIRSTKLEDSAMYFCASSAGTGGALSNQPQHFGDGTRLSIL.

There are a few counts of this clonotype. The chain recombines TRBV27 with TRBJ2-2, with 7 bases matching TRBD2. V was clipped by 2 bases and J by 4 bases; unmatched bases: 7. Per germline, CDR1 MNHEY and CDR2 SMNVEV (reference sequence). The CDR3 is 16 residues long. CDR3: CASSLLAGASTGELFF. CDR3 bases: TGTGCCAGCAGTTTACTTGCGGGAGCGAGCACCGGGGAGCTGTTTTTT.

There are many counts of this clonotype. This chain joins TRBV7-9 and TRBJ2-7; D gene uncertain. V shed 1 base and J shed 5 bases, with 12 bases lying between them. The germline gives CDR1 SEHNR, CDR2 FQNEAQ (reference sequence). The CDR3 is made up of 14 amino acids. DNA for the CDR3: TGTGCCAGCAGCTTAGAGAAACCAACCCACGAGCAGTACTTC. Protein sequence: CASSLEKPTHEQYF.

This clonotype has a count of ten or more. The chain has TRBV3-1 and TRBJ1-6; D ambiguous. The CDR3 consists of 16 residues. Trimming cost V 1 base and J 10 bases, with 17 bases left between them. Germline loops: CDR1 LGHDT, CDR2 YNNKEL (reference sequence). CDR3 coding DNA: TGTGCCAGCAGCCAAGGAGAATTAGGGATTAGATCACCCCTCCACTTT. Its protein is CASSQGELGIRSPLHF.

This clonotype occurred many times. This chain links TRBV7-9 with TRBJ1-1; D not certain. V dropped 0 bases and J dropped 4 bases, with 9 bases sitting between them. Germline CDR1 is SEHNR and CDR2 is FQNEAQ (reference sequence). This CDR3 is 14 amino acids long. The CDR3 spells CASSLAPRTTEAFF. In nucleotides, the CDR3 is TGTGCCAGCAGCTTAGCACCCAGGACCACTGAAGCTTTCTTT. Full variable domain (rest looked up from reference TRBV7-9 and TRBJ1-1): DTGVSQNPRHKITKRGQNVTFRCDPISEHNRLYWYRQTLGQGPEFLTYFQNEAQLEKSRLLSDRFSAERPKGSFSTLEIQRTEQGDSAMYLCASSLAPRTTEAFFGQGTRLTVV.

This clonotype has ten or more counts. V usage is TRBV20-1 and J usage is TRBJ1-2; TRBD1 matches 11 bases. This CDR3 contains 17 residues. The V and J ends lost 5 bases and 0 bases, in that order; junction bases with no gene match: 11. Germline V gives CDR1 DFQATT, CDR2 SNEGSKA (reference sequence). CDR3 amino acids: CSASNPGQGGTNYGYTF. The CDR3 DNA is TGCAGTGCTTCAAACCCGGGACAGGGGGGCACTAACTATGGCTACACCTTC.

This sequence joins TRBV14 and TRBJ2-1, with D possibly being TRBD1 (6 bases). The CDR3 length is 16 residues. Deletions cut 4 bases from V and 6 bases from J, with 19 bases between. Germline loops: CDR1 SGHDN, CDR2 FVKESK. CDR3 DNA sequence: TGTGCCAGCAGCCCCCATGGGGGCGGCTCCCCCAATGAGCAGTTCTTC. Protein: CASSPHGGGSPNEQFF.